This paragraph reports one T cell receptor (beta chain). This clonotype was detected ten times or more. Its antigen is not yet known. No base quality information exists; no much larger clone differs at one position. TCRdb lists the instrument as Illumina HiSeq 1500. TCRdb handled the public reads itself, with Q25 trimming in fastp and clone calling in MiXCR, and kept productive beta chains. One record per CDR3 amino acid sequence lists the most common genes and DNA. A total of around 130,000 distinct CDR3 sequences appear in this sample, 8.8% of them only once. Of the sample, over 9.5% falls within the top ten clones. This specimen comes from a study of T cell repertoires in cytomegalovirus infection (dated by TCRdb to the late 2010s). At the level of the whole study: Donor HLA type was relevant to the analysis, as public TCR beta signatures indicated carriage of CMV infection together with the matching HLA type. What the study reported, not specific to this receptor: In the ex vivo response, HLA-C-restricted CMV-specific TCR beta clonotypes were dominant, and in two of eight donors the single most frequent clonotype came from this HLA-C-restricted group. Carriers of CMV infection plus the relevant HLA type were discriminated by the cumulative frequency of public TCR beta family members in the study cohort and in an independent roughly 370-donor cohort.

The V end loses 4 bases and the J end loses 3 bases, and a stretch of 9 bases separates them. The CDR3 spans 13 residues, from the cysteine through the phenylalanine. The sequence is cut down to CDR3 DNA, 39 bases in frame from base 1. Via the germline V gene, CDR1 is KGHSH and CDR2 LQKENI. Sequencing used PBMCs. The rearranged segments are TRBV18 and TRBJ1-1, with no confident D gene call. The sequence derives from a human donor in good health (CMV status not recorded). Some clones in this sample may be carry-over from other donors' samples. The CDR3 reads CASSQEQYTEAFF. The sequenced DNA is TGTGCCAGCTCACAGGAACAGTACACTGAAGCTTTCTTT.